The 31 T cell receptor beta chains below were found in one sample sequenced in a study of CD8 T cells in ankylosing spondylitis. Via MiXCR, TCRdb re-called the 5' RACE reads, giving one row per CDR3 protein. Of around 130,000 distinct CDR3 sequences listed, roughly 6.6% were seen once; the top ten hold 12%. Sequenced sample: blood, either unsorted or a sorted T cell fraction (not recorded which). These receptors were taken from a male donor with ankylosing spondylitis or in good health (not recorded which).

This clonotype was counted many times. The CDR3 sequence: CSVEGLARRSYNEQFF. The CDR3 DNA follows: TGCAGCGTTGAAGGTCTAGCGAGAAGGTCCTACAATGAGCAGTTCTTC. V usage is TRBV29-1 and J usage is TRBJ2-1; maybe TRBD2 (6 bases). Trimming removed 1 base from V and 1 base from J, with 14 bases in between. Germline V gene sequence: CDR1 SQVTM, CDR2 ANQGSEA. The CDR3 covers 16 residues.

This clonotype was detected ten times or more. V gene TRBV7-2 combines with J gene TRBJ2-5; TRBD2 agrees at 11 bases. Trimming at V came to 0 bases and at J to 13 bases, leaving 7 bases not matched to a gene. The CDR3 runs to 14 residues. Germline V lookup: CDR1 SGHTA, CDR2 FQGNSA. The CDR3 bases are TGTGCCAGCAGCTTAGCGGGACTAGCGGCAAGACTGTACTTC. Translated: CASSLAGLAARLYF. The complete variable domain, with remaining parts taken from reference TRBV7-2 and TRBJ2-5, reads GAGVSQSPSNKVTEKGKDVELRCDPISGHTALYWYRQSLGQGLEFLIYFQGNSAPDKSGLPSDRFSAERTGGSVSTLTIQRTQQEDSAVYLCASSLAGLAARLYFGPGTRLLVL.

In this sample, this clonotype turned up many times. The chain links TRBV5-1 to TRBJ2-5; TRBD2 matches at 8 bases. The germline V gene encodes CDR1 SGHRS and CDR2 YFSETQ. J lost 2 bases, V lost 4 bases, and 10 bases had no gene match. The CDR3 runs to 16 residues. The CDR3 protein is CASSVSAGGGQETQYF. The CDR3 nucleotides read TGCGCCAGCAGCGTTAGCGCCGGCGGGGGGCAAGAGACCCAGTACTTC. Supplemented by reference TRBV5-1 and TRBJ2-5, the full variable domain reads KAGVTQTPRYLIKTRGQQVTLSCSPISGHRSVSWYQQTPGQGLQFLFEYFSETQRNKGNFPGRFSGRQFSNSRSEMNVSTLELGDSALYLCASSVSAGGGQETQYFGPGTRLLVL.

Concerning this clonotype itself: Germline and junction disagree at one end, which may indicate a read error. CDR3 in amino acids: CASSKEMDRSLPSTDTQYF. CDR3 in DNA: TGTGCCAGCAGCAAAGAGATGGACAGGAGCCTTCCTAGCACAGATACGCAGTATTTT. This chain joins TRBV3-1 and TRBJ2-3; 7 bases match TRBD1. Germline CDR1 LGHDT, CDR2 YNNKEL (reference sequence). The length of the CDR3 is 19 residues.

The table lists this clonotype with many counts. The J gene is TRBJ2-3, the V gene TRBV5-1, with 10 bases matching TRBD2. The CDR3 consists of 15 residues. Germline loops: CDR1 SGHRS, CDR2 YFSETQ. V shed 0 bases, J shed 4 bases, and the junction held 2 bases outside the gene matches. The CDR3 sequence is CASSLVLAGADTQYF. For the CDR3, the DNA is TGCGCCAGCAGCTTGGTTCTAGCGGGAGCAGATACGCAGTATTTT.

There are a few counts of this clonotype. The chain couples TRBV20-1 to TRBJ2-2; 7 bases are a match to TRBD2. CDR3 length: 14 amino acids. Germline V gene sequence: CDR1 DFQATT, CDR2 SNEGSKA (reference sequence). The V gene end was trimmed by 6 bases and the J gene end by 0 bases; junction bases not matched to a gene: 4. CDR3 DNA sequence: TGCAGTGCGACGAGCGGGGCGAACACCGGGGAGCTGTTTTTT. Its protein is CSATSGANTGELFF.

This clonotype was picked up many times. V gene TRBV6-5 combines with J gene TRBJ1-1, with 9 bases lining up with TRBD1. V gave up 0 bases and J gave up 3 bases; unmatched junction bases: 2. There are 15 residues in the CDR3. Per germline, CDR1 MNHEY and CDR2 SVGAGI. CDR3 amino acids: CASSYSDRGDTEAFF. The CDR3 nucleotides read TGTGCCAGCAGTTACTCTGACAGGGGGGACACTGAAGCTTTCTTT.

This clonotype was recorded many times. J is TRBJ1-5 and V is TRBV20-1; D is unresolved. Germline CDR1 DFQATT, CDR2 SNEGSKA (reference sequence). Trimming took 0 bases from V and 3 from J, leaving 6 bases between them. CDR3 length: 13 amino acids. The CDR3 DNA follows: TGCAGTGCTAGAGATGACAACAATCAGCCCCAGCATTTT. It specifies CSARDDNNQPQHF.

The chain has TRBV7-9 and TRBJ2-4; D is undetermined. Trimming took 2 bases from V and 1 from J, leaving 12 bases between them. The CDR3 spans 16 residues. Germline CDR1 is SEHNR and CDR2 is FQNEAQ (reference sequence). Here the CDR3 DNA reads TGTGCCAGCAGCTTAACTCCCGTCCGGGCCAAAAACATTCAGTACTTC. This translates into CASSLTPVRAKNIQYF. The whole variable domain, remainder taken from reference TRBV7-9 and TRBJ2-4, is DTGVSQNPRHKITKRGQNVTFRCDPISEHNRLYWYRQTLGQGPEFLTYFQNEAQLEKSRLLSDRFSAERPKGSFSTLEIQRTEQGDSAMYLCASSLTPVRAKNIQYFGAGTRLSVL.

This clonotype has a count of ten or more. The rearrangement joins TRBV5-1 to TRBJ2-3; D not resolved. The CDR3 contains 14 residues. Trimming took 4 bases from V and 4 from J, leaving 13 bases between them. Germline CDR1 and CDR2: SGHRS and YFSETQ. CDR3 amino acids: CASSRRIGSDTQYF. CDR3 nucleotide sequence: TGCGCCAGCAGCAGAAGGATCGGATCAGATACGCAGTATTTT.

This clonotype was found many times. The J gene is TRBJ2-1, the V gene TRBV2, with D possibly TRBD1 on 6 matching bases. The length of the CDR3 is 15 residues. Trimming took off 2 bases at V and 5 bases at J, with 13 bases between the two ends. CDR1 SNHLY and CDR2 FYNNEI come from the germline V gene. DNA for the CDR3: TGTGCCAGCAGTGAACAGTGGCAGGGGAACAATGAGCAGTTCTTC. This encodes CASSEQWQGNNEQFF. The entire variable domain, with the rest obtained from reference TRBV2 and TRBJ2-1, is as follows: EPEVTQTPSHQVTQMGQEVILRCVPISNHLYFYWYRQILGQKVEFLVSFYNNEISEKSEIFDDQFSVERPDGSNFTLKIRSTKLEDSAMYFCASSEQWQGNNEQFFGPGTRLTVL.

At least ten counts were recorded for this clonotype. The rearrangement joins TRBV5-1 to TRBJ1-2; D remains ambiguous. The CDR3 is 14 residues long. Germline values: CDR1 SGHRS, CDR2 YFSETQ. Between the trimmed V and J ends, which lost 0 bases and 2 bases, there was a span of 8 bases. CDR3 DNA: TGCGCCAGCAGCTTGGCGGGAGAAAACTATGGCTACACCTTC. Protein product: CASSLAGENYGYTF.

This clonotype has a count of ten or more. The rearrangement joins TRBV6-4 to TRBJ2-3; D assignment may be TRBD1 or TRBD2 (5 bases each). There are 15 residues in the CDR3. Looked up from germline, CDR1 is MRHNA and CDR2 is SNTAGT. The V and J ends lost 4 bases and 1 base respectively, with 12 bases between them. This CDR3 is CASSAGTYRTDTQYF. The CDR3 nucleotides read TGTGCCAGCAGTGCCGGGACCTACCGCACAGATACGCAGTATTTT.

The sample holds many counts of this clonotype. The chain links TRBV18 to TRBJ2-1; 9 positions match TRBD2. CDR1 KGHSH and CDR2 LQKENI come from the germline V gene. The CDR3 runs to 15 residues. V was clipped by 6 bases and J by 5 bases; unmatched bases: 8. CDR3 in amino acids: CASSLIAGADNEQFF. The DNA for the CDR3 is TGTGCCAGCTCGCTAATAGCGGGAGCCGACAATGAGCAGTTCTTC.

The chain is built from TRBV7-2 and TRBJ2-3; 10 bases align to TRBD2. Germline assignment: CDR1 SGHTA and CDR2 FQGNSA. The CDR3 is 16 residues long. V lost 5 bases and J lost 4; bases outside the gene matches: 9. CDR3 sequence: CASSPASGSGADTQYF. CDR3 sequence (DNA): TGTGCCAGCAGCCCCGCTAGCGGGAGTGGGGCAGATACGCAGTATTTT.

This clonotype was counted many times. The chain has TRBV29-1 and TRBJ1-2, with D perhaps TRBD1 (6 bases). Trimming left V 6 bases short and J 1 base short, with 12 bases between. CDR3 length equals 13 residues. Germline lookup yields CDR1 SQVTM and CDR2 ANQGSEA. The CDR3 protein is CSVRQVLNYGYTF. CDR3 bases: TGCAGCGTCCGACAGGTCCTTAACTATGGCTACACCTTC.

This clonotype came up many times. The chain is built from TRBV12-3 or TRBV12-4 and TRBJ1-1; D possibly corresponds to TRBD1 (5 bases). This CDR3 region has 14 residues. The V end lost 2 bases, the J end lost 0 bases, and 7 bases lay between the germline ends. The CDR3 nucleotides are TGTGCCAGCAGTTTATGGGGGTTGAACACTGAAGCTTTCTTT. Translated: CASSLWGLNTEAFF.

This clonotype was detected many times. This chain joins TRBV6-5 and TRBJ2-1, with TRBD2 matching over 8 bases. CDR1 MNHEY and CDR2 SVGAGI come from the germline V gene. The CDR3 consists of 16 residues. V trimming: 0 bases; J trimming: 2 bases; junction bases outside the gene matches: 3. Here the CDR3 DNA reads TGTGCCAGCAGTTACTCAGCGGGGGAAACCTACAATGAGCAGTTCTTC. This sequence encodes CASSYSAGETYNEQFF.

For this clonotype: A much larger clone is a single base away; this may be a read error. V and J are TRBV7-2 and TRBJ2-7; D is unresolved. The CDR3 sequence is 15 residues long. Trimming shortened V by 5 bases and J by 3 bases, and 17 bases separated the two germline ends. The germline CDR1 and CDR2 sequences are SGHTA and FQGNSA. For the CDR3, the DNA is TGTGCCAGCAGCCCCGGAAGGGTATATGGCTACGAGCAGTACTTC. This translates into CASSPGRVYGYEQYF.

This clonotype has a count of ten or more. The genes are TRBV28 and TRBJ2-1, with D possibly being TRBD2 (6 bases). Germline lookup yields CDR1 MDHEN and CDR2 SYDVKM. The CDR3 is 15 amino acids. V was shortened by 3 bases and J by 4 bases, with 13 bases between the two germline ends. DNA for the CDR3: TGTGCCAGCAGTTTCCCTAGCGATACGTACAATGAGCAGTTCTTC. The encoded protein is CASSFPSDTYNEQFF.

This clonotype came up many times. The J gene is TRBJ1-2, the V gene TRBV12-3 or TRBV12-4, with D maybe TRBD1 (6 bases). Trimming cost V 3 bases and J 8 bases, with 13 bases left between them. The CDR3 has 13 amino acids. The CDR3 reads CASSFSGARGYTF. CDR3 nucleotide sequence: TGTGCCAGCAGTTTCTCAGGGGCACGCGGCTACACCTTC.

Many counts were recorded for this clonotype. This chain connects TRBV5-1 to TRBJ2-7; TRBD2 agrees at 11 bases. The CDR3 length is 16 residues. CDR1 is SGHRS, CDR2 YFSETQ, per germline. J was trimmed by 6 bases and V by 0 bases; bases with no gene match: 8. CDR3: CASSLGPSGRTPEQYF. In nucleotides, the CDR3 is TGCGCCAGCAGCTTGGGCCCTAGCGGGAGGACTCCCGAGCAGTACTTC. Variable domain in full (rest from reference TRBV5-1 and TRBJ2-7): KAGVTQTPRYLIKTRGQQVTLSCSPISGHRSVSWYQQTPGQGLQFLFEYFSETQRNKGNFPGRFSGRQFSNSRSEMNVSTLELGDSALYLCASSLGPSGRTPEQYFGPGTRLTVT.

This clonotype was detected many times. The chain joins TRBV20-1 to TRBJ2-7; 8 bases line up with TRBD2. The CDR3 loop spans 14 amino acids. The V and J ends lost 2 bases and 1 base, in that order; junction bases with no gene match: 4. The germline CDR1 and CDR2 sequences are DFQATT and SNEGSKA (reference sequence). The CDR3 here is CSARLSGSSYEQYF. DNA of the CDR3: TGCAGTGCTAGACTAAGCGGGAGTTCCTACGAGCAGTACTTC.

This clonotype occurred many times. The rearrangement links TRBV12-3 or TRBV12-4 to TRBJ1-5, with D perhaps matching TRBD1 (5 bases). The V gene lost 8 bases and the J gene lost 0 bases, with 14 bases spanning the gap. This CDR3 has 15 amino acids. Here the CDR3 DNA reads TGTGCCAGCCGCTTTCAGACAGATAGCAATCAGCCCCAGCATTTT. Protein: CASRFQTDSNQPQHF.

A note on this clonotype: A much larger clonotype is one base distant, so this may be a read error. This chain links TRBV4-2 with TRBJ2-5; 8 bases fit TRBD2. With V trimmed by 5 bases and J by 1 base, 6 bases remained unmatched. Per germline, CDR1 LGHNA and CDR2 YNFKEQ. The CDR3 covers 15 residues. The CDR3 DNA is TGTGCCAGCAGCATTAGCGGGGCCCTCCAAGAGACCCAGTACTTC. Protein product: CASSISGALQETQYF.

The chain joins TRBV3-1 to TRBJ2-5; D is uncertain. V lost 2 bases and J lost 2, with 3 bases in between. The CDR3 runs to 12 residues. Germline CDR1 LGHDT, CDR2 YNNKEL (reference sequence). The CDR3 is CASSQNQETQYF. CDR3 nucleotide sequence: TGTGCCAGCAGCCAAAATCAAGAGACCCAGTACTTC.

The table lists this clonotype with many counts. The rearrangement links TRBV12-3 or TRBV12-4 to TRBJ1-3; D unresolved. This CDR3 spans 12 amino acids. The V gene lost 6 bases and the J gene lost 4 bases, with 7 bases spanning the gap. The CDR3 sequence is CASSGRGNTIYF. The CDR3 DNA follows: TGTGCCAGCAGCGGAAGAGGAAACACCATATATTTT.

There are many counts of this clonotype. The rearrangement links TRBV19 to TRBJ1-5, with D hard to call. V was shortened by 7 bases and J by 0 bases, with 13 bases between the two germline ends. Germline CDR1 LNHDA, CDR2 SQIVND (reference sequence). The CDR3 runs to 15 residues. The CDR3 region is CASTSVAYSNQPQHF. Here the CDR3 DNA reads TGTGCCAGTACCAGTGTCGCTTATAGCAATCAGCCCCAGCATTTT.

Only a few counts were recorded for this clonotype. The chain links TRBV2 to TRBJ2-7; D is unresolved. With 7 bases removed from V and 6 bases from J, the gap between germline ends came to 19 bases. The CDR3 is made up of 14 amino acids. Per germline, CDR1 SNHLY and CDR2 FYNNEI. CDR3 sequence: CASILSTSSGEQYF. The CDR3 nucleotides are TGTGCCAGCATCCTCTCCACCTCCTCTGGCGAGCAGTACTTC.

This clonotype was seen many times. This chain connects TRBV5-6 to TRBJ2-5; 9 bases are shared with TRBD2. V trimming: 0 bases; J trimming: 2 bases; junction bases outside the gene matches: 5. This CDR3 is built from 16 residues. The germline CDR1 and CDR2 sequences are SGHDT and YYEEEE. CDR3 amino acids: CASSLETSGPQETQYF. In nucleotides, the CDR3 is TGTGCCAGCAGCTTGGAGACTAGCGGACCGCAAGAGACCCAGTACTTC.

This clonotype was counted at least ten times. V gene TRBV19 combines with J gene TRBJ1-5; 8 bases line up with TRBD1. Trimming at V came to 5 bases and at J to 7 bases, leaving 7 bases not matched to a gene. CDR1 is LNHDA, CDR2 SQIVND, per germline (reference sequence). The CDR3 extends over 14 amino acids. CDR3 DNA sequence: TGTGCCAGTAGTGTTGGACAGGGAGGACAGCCCCAGCATTTT. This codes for CASSVGQGGQPQHF.